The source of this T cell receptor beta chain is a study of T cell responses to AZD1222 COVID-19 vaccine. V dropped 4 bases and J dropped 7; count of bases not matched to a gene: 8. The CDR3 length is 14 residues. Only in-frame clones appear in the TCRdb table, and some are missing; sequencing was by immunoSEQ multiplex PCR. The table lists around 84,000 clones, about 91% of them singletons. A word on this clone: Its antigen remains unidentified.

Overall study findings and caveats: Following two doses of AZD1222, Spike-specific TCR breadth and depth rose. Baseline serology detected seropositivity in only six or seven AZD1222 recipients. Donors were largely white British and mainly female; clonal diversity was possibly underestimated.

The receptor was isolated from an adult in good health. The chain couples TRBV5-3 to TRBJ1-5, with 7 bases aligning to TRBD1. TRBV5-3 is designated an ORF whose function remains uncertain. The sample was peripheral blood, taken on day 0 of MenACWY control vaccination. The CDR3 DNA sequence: TGTGCCAGAAGCCGGGACAGACATCTGCAGCCCCAGCATTTT. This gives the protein CARSRDRHLQPQHF.